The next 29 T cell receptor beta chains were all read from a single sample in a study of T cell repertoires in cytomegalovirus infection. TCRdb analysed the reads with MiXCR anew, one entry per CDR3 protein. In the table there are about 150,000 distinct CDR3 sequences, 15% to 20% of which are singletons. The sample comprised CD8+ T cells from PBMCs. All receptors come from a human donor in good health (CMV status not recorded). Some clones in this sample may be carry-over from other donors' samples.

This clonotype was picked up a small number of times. CDR3 DNA sequence: TGTGCCAGCAGCTCTACCCCAGGAGCGGGAGAAGAAGAAGATCCCAAAAACATTCAGTACTTC. This encodes CASSSTPGAGEEEDPKNIQYF. The rearrangement links TRBV7-9 to TRBJ2-4; 8 nucleotides align to TRBD2. In germline, CDR1 is SEHNR, CDR2 FQNEAQ (reference sequence). Trimming at V came to 4 bases and at J to 2 bases, leaving 22 bases not matched to a gene. The CDR3 has 21 residues.

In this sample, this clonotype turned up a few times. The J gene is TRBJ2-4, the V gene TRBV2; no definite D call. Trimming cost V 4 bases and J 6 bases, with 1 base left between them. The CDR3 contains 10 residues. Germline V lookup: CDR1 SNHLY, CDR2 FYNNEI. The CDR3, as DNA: TGTGCCAGCAGTGGAAACATTCAGTACTTC. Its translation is CASSGNIQYF.

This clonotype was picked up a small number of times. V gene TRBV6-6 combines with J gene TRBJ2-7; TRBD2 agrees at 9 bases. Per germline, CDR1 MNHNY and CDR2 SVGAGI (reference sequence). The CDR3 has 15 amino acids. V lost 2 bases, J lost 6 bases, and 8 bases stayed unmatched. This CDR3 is CASSYPFAGGGEQYF. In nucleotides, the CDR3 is TGTGCCAGCAGTTACCCCTTTGCGGGAGGGGGCGAGCAGTACTTC.

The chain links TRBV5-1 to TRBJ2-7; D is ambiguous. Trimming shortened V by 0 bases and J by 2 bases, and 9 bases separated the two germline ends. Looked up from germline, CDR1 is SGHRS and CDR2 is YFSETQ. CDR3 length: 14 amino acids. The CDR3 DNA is TGCGCCAGCAGCTTGGGAGGTCAGACCTACGAGCAGTACTTC. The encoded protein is CASSLGGQTYEQYF.

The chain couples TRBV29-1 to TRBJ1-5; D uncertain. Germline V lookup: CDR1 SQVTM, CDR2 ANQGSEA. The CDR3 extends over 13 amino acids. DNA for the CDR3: TGCACCCTATTGGGTGACCCCCATCAGCCCCAGCATTTT. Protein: CTLLGDPHQPQHF. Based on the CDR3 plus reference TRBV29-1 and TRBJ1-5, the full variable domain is SAVISQKPSRDICQRGTSLTIQCQVDSQVTMMFWYRQQPGQSLTLIATANQGSEATYESGFVIDKFPISRPNLTFSTLTVSNMSPEDSSIYLCTLLGDPHQPQHFGDGTRLSIL.

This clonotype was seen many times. The CDR3 DNA is TGCAGCGTTGAAGAGTTGGCTAGCGGGGAAGCAGATACGCAGTATTTT. This gives the protein CSVEELASGEADTQYF. This rearrangement joins TRBV29-1 to TRBJ2-3; 9 nucleotides match TRBD2. Germline CDR1 reads SQVTM; CDR2 reads ANQGSEA. The trim removed 0 bases at V and 4 bases at J, leaving 8 bases unmatched. CDR3 length equals 16 residues.

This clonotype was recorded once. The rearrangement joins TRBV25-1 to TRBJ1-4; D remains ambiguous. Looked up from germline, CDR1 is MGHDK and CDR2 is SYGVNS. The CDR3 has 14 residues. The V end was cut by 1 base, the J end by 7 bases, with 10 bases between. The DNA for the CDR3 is TGTGCCAGCAGTGAATGGGATTCTCGTGAAAAACTGTTTTTT. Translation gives CASSEWDSREKLFF.

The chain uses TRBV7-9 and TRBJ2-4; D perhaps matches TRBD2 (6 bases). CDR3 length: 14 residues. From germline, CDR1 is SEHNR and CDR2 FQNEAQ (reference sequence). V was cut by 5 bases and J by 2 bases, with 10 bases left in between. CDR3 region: CASSGRDSKNIQYF. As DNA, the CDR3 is TGTGCCAGCAGCGGACGGGACTCCAAAAACATTCAGTACTTC.

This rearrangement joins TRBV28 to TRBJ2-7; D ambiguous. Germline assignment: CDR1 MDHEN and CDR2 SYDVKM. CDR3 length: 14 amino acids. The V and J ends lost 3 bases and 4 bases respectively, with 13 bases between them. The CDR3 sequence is CASSFLADLYEQYF. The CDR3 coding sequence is TGTGCCAGCAGTTTTCTGGCAGATTTATACGAGCAGTACTTC.

The CDR3 DNA sequence: TGTGCCAGCGGGACCCCAGGCTTAGGCGGGGAGCTGTTTTTT. Translation: CASGTPGLGGELFF. The rearrangement links TRBV6-2 or TRBV6-3 to TRBJ2-2; TRBD1 or TRBD2 may be the D gene (5 bases each). This CDR3 region has 14 residues. Per the germline V gene, CDR1 is MNHEY and CDR2 is SVGEGT. Trimming removed 8 bases from V and 7 bases from J, with 17 bases in between.

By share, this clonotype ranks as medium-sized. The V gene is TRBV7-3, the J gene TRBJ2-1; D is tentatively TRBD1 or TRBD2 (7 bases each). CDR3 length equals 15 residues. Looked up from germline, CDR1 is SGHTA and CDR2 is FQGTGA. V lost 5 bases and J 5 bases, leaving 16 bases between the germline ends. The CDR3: CASSPGGAPNNEQFF. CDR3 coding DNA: TGTGCCAGCAGCCCAGGGGGGGCGCCTAACAATGAGCAGTTCTTC.

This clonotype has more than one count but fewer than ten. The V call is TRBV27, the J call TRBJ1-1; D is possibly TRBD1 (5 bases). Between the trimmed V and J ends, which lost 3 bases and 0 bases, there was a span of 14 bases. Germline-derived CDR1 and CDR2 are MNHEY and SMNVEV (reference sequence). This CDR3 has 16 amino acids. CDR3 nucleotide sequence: TGTGCCAGCAGTTTGAATCAGGGAAATTTGAACACTGAAGCTTTCTTT. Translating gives CASSLNQGNLNTEAFF.

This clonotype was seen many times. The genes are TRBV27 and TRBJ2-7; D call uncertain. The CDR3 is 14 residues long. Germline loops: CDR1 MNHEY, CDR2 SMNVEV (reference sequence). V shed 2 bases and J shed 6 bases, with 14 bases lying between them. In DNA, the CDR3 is TGTGCCAGCAGTTTAGGACCAGCTACGACCGAGCAGTACTTC. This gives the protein CASSLGPATTEQYF.

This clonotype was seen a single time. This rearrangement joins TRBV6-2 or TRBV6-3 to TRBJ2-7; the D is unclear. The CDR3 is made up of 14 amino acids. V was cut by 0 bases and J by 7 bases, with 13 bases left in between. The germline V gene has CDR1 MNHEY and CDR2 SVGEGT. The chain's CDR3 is CASSYSDILGEQYF. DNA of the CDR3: TGTGCCAGCAGTTACTCAGACATCTTAGGGGAGCAGTACTTC.

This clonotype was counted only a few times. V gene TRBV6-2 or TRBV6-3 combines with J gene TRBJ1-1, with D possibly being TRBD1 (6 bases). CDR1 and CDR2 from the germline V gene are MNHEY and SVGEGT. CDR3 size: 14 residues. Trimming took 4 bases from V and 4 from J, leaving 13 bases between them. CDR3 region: CASSSEWGPTEAFF. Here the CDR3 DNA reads TGTGCCAGCAGTTCGGAATGGGGGCCCACTGAAGCTTTCTTT.

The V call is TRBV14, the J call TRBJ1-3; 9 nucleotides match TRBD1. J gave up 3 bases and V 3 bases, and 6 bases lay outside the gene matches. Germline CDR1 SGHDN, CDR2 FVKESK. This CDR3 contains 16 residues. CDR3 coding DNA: TGTGCCAGCAGCCAGACGGGACAGGGTTATGGAAACACCATATATTTT. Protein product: CASSQTGQGYGNTIYF.

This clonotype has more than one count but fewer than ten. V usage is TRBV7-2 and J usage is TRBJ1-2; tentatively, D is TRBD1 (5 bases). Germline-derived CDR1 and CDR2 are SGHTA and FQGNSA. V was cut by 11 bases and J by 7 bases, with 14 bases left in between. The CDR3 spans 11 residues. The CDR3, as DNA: TGTGCCGCAGCCGAGGGGACTGGCTACACCTTC. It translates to CAAAEGTGYTF.

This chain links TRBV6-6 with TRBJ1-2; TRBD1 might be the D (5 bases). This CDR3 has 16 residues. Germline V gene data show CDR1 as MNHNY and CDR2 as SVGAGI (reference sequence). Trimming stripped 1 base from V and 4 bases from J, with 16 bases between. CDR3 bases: TGTGCCAGCAGTTACTATCTGCAGGGAGAGGGCTATGGCTACACCTTC. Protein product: CASSYYLQGEGYGYTF.

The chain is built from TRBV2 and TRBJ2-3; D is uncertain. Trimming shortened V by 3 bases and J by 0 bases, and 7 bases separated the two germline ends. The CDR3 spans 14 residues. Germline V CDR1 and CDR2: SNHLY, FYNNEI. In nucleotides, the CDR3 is TGTGCCAGCAGTGAGATCGGAAGCACAGATACGCAGTATTTT. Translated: CASSEIGSTDTQYF.

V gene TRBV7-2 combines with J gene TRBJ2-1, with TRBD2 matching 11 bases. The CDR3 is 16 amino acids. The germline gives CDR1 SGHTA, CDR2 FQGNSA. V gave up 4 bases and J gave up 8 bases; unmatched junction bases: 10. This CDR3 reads CASSWLSGRAIHEQFF. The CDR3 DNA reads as TGTGCCAGCAGCTGGCTTAGCGGGAGGGCCATTCATGAGCAGTTCTTC.

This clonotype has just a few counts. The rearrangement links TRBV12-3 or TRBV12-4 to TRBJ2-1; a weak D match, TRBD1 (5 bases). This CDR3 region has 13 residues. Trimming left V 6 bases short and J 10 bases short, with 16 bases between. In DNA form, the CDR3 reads TGTGCCAGCAGCACAGGACCCAAAGGGGAGCAGTTCTTC. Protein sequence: CASSTGPKGEQFF.

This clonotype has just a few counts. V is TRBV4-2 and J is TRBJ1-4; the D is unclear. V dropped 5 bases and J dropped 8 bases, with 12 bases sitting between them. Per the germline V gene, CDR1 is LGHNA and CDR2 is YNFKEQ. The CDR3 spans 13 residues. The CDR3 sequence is CASSSQVREKLFF. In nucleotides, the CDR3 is TGTGCCAGCAGCTCCCAGGTTAGAGAAAAACTGTTTTTT.

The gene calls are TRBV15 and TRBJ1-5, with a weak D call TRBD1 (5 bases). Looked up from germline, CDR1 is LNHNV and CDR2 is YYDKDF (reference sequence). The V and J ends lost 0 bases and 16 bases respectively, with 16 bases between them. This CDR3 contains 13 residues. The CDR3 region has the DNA TGTGCCACCAGCAGAGATCGGAAGGGACCTTACCATTTT. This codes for CATSRDRKGPYHF.

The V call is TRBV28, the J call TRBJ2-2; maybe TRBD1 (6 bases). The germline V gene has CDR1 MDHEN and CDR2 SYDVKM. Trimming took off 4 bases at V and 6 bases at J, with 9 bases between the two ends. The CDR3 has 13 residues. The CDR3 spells CASSWQGSGELFF. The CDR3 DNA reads TGTGCCAGCAGTTGGCAGGGGTCCGGGGAGCTGTTTTTT.

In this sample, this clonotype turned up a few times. CDR3 DNA: TGCAGCGTTGTTACTAGCGGGACCCCAGATACGCAGTATTTT. Amino acids: CSVVTSGTPDTQYF. The chain employs TRBV29-1 and TRBJ2-3, with 10 nucleotides matching TRBD2. The CDR3 runs 14 residues. Germline CDR1 SQVTM, CDR2 ANQGSEA. J was trimmed by 4 bases and V by 4 bases; bases with no gene match: 5.

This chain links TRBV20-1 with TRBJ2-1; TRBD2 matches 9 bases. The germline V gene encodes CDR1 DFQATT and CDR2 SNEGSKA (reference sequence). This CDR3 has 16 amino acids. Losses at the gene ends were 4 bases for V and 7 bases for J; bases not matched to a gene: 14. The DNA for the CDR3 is TGCAGTGCTAATTTTCTGCGGGAGGGTCGTTGGAATGAGCAGTTCTTC. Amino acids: CSANFLREGRWNEQFF.

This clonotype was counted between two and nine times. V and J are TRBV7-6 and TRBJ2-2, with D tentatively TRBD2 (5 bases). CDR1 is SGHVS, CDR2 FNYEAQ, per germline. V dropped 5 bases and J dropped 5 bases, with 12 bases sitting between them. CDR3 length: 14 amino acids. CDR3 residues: CASSPGPGTGELFF. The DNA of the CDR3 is TGTGCCAGCAGCCCAGGTCCGGGGACCGGGGAGCTGTTTTTT.

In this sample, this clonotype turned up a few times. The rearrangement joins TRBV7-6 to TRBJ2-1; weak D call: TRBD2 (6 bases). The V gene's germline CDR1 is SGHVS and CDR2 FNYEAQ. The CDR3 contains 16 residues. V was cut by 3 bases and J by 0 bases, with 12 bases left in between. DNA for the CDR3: TGTGCCAGCAGCTTTTTAGCGGACCCCTCCTACAATGAGCAGTTCTTC. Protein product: CASSFLADPSYNEQFF.

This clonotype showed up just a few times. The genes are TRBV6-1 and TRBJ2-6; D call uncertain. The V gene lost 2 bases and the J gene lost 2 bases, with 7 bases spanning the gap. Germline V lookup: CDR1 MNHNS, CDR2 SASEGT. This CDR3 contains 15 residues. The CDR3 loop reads CASSEMGPGANVLTF. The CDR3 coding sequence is TGTGCCAGCAGTGAAATGGGTCCTGGGGCCAACGTCCTGACTTTC.